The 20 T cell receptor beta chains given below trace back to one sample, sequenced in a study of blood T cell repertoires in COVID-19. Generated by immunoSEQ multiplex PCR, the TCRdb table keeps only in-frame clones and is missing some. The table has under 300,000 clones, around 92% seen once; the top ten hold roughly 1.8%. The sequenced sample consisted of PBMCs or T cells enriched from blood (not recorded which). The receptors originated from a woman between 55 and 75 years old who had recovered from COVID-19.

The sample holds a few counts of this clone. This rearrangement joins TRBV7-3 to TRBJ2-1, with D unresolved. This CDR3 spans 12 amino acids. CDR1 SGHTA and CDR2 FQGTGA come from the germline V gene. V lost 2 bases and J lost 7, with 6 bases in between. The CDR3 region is CASSLSGNEQFF. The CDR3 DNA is TGTGCCAGCAGCTTATCCGGGAATGAGCAGTTCTTC.

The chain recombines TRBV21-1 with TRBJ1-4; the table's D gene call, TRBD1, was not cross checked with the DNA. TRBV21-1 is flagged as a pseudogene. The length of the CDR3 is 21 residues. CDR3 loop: CASSTQQGRAGGSVTNEKLFF. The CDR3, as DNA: TGTGCCAGCAGCACCCAGCAGGGAAGGGCAGGGGGAAGCGTAACTAATGAAAAACTGTTTTTT.

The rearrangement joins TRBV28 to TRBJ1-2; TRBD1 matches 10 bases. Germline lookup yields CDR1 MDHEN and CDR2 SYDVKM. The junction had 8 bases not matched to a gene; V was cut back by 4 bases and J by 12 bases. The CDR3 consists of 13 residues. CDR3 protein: CASSWGQGFSDTF. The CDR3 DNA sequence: TGTGCCAGCAGTTGGGGACAGGGGTTTAGTGACACCTTC.

This CDR3 reads CASSLGSRSPSYEQYF. The CDR3 DNA reads TGCGCCAGCAGCTTGGGGAGTCGGAGCCCCTCCTACGAGCAGTACTTC. The genes are TRBV5-1 and TRBJ2-7; no clear D. CDR3 length equals 16 residues. Germline V lookup: CDR1 SGHRS, CDR2 YFSETQ. V lost 0 bases, J lost 0 bases, and 13 bases lay in between.

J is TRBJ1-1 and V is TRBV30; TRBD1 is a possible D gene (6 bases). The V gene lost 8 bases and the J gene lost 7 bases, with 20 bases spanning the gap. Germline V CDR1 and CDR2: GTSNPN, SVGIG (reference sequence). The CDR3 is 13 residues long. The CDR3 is CAATGPGSGEAFF. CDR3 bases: TGTGCCGCAACAGGGCCCGGGTCTGGTGAAGCTTTCTTT.

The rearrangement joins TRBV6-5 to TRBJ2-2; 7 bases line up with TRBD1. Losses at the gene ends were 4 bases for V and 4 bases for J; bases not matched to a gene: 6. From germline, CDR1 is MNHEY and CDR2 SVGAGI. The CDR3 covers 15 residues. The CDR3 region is CASSSGTAFTGELFF. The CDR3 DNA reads TGTGCCAGCAGTTCCGGGACAGCATTCACCGGGGAGCTGTTTTTT.

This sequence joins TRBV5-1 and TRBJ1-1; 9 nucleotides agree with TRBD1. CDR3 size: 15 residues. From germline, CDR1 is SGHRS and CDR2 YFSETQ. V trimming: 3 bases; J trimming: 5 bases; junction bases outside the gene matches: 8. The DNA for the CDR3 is TGCGCCAGCAGCTCCCAACAGGGGGCTAGTACTGAAGCTTTCTTT. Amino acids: CASSSQQGASTEAFF.

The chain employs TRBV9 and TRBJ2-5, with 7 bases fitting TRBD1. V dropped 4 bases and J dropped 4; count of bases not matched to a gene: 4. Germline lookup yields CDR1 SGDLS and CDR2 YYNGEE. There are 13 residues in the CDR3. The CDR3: CASSPGGTETQYF. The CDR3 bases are TGTGCCAGCAGCCCAGGGGGAACAGAGACCCAGTACTTC.

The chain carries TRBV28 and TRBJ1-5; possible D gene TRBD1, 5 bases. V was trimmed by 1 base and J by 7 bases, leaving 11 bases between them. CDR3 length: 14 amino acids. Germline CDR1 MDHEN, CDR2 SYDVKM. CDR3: CASSLSGGGQPQHF. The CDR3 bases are TGTGCCAGCAGTTTATCGGGGGGAGGGCAGCCCCAGCATTTT.

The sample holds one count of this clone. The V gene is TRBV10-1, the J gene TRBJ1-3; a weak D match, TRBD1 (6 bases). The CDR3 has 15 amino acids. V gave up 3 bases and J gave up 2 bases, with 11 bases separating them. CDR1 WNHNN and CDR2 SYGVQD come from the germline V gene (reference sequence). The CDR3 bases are TGCGCCAGCAGTGATTTTAAGGGGGCTGGAAACACCATATATTTT. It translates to CASSDFKGAGNTIYF.

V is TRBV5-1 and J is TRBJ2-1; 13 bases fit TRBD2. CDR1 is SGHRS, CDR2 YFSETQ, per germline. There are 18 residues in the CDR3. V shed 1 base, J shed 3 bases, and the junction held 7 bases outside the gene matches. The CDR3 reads CASSLTSGRANVYNEQFF. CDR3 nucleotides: TGCGCCAGCAGCTTGACTAGCGGGAGGGCCAATGTCTACAATGAGCAGTTCTTC.

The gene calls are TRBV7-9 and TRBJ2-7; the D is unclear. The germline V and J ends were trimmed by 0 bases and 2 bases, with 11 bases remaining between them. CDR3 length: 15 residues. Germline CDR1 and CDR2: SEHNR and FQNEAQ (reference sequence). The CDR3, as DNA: TGTGCCAGCAGCTTAGCGCCCCAGGCTACCTACGAGCAGTACTTC. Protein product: CASSLAPQATYEQYF.

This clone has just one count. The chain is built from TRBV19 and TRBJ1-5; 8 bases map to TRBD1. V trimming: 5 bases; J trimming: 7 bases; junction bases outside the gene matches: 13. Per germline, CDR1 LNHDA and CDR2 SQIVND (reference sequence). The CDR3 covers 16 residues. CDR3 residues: CASSFGHGTGSQPQHF. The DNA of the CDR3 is TGTGCCAGTAGTTTCGGTCACGGGACAGGCAGCCAGCCCCAGCATTTT. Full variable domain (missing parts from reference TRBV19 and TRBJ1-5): DGGITQSPKYLFRKEGQNVTLSCEQNLNHDAMYWYRQDPGQGLRLIYYSQIVNDFQKGDIAEGYSVSREKKESFPLTVTSAQKNPTAFYLCASSFGHGTGSQPQHFGDGTRLSIL.

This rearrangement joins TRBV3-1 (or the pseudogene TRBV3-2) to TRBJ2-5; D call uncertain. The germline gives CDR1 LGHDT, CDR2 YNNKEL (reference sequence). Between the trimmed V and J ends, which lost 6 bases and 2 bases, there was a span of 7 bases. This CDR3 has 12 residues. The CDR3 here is CASSHSQETQYF. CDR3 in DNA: TGTGCCAGCAGTCACAGTCAAGAGACCCAGTACTTC.

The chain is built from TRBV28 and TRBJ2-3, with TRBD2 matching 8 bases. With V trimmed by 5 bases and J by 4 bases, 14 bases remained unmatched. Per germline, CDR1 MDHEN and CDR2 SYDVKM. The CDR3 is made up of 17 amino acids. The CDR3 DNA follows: TGTGCCAGCAGTCTGGGACTAGGGGCCGCTCGCGCAGATACGCAGTATTTT. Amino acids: CASSLGLGAARADTQYF.

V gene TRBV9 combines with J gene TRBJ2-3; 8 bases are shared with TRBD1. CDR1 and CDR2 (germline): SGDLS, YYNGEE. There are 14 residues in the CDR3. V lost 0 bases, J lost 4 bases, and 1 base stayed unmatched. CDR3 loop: CASSVEQGADTQYF. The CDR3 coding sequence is TGTGCCAGCAGCGTAGAACAGGGGGCAGATACGCAGTATTTT.

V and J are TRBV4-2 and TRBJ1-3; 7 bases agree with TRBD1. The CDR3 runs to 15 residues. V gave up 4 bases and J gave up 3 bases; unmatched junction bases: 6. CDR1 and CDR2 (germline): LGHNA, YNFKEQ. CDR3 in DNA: TGTGCCAGCAGCCCCGCCGGGACAGTTGGAAACACCATATATTTT. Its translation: CASSPAGTVGNTIYF.

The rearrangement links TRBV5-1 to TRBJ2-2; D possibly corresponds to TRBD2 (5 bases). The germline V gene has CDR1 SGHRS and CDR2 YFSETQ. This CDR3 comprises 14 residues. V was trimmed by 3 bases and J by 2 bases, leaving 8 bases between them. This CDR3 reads CASSWGVNTGELFF. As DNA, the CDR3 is TGCGCCAGCAGCTGGGGAGTAAACACCGGGGAGCTGTTTTTT.

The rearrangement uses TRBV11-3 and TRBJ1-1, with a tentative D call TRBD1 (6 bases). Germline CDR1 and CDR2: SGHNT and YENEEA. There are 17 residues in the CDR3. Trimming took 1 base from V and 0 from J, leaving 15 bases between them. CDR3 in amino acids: CASSLVGQNRMNTEAFF. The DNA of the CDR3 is TGTGCCAGCAGCTTAGTTGGACAGAACAGAATGAACACTGAAGCTTTCTTT.

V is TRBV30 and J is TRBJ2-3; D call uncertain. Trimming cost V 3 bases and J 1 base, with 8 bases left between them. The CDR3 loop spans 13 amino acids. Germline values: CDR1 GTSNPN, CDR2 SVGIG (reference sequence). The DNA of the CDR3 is TGTGCCTGGAGCCTACCCGGCACAGATACGCAGTATTTT. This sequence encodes CAWSLPGTDTQYF.